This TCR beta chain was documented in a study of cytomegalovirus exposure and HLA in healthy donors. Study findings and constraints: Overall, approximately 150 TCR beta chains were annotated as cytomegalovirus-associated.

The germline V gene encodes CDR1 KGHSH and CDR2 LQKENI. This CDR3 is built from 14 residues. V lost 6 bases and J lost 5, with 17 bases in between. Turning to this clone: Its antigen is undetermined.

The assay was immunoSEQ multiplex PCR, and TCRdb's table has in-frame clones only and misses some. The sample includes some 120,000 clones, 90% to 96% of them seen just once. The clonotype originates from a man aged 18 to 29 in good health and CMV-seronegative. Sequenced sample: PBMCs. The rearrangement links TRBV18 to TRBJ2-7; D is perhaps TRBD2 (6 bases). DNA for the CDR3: TGTGCCAGCTCCCACGCGGGGTTGGGGGACGAGCAGTACTTC. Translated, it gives CASSHAGLGDEQYF. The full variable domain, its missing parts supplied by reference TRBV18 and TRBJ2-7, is NAGVMQNPRHLVRRRGQEARLRCSPMKGHSHVYWYRQLPEEGLKFMVYLQKENIIDESGMPKERFSAEFPKEGPSILRIQQVVRGDSAAYFCASSHAGLGDEQYFGPGTRLTVT.